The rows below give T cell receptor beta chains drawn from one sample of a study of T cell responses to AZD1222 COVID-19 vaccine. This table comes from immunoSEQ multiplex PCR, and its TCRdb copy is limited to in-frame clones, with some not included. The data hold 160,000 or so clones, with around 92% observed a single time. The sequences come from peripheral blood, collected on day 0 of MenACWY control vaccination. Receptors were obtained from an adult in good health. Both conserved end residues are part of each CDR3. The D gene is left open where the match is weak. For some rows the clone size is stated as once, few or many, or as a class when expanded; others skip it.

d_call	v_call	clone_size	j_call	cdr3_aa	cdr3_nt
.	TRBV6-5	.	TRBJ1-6	CASSYQSGRGNSPLHF	TGTGCCAGCAGTTACCAGTCCGGGAGAGGTAATTCACCCCTCCACTTT
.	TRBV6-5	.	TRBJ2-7	CASSYTGTSYEQYF	TGTGCCAGCAGTTACACAGGGACTTCCTACGAGCAGTACTTC
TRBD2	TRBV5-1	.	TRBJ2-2	CASSYTATGGGTGELFF	TGCGCCAGCAGCTACACCGCGACCGGGGGGGGCACCGGGGAGCTGTTTTTT
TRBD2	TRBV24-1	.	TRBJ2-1	CATSDTRLAGVTNEQFF	TGTGCCACCAGTGACACCCGACTAGCGGGAGTGACCAATGAGCAGTTCTTC
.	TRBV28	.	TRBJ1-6	CASSLGRNNSPLHF	TGTGCCAGCAGTTTGGGACGGAATAATTCACCCCTCCACTTT
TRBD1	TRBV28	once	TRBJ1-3	CASSFSGQNSGNTIYF	TGTGCCAGCAGTTTCTCGGGACAGAACTCTGGAAACACCATATATTTT
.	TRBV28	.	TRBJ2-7	CAIQQDPSYEQYF	TGTGCCATCCAACAGGATCCCTCCTACGAGCAGTACTTC
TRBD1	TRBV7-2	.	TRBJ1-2	CASSLGQGGYGYTF	TGTGCCAGCAGCTTGGGACAGGGAGGGTATGGCTACACCTTC
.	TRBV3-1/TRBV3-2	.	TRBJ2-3	CASSQDYARSTDTQYF	TGTGCCAGCAGCCAAGATTACGCTAGAAGCACAGATACGCAGTATTTT
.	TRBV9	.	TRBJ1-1	CASSVFGGENTEAFF	TGTGCCAGCAGCGTGTTTGGGGGAGAGAACACTGAAGCTTTCTTT
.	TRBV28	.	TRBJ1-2	CASSQTVGYGYTF	TGTGCCAGCAGTCAGACGGTGGGCTATGGCTACACCTTC
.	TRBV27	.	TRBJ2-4	CASRFSIKNIQYF	TGTGCCAGCAGGTTCAGTATTAAAAACATTCAGTACTTC
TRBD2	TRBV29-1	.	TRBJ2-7	CSVEEGASGRAQEQYF	TGCAGCGTTGAAGAAGGGGCTAGCGGGAGGGCACAGGAGCAGTACTTC
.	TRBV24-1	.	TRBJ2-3	CATAGGWEYADTQYF	TGTGCCACCGCTGGTGGATGGGAGTATGCAGATACGCAGTATTTT
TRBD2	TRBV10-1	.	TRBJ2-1	CASGREMSYNEQFF	TGCGCCAGCGGGCGGGAGATGTCGTACAATGAGCAGTTCTTC
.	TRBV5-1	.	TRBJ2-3	CASRRRDPDTDTQYF	TGCGCCAGCAGAAGGCGGGACCCGGACACAGATACGCAGTATTTT
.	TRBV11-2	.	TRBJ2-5	CASSPYRVETQYF	TGTGCCAGCAGTCCTTACCGGGTGGAGACCCAGTACTTC
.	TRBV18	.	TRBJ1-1	CASSPGTMTEAFF	TGTGCCAGCTCACCGGGGACGATGACTGAAGCTTTCTTT
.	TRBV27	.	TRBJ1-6	CASSLSDISYNSPLHF	TGTGCCAGCAGTTTATCGGACATCTCCTATAATTCACCCCTCCACTTT
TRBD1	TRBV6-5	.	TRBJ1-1	CASRGRTGGEAFF	TGTGCCAGCAGGGGGCGGACAGGGGGCGAAGCTTTCTTT
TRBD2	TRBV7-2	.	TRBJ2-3	CASSLGPGGSGTDTQYF	TGTGCCAGCAGCTTAGGCCCGGGCGGGAGTGGAACAGATACGCAGTATTTT
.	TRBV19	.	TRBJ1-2	CASTSFLGSGGMGYTF	TGTGCCAGTACCTCCTTCCTGGGTTCCGGGGGGATGGGCTACACCTTC
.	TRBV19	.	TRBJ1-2	CASSIGGKGGGYTF	TGTGCCAGTAGTATAGGCGGTAAGGGTGGCGGCTACACCTTC
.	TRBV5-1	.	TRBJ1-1	CASSSYLDTEAFF	TGCGCCAGCAGCTCATACCTAGACACTGAAGCTTTCTTT
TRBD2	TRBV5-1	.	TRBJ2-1	CASSLYSGRATDEQFF	TGCGCCAGCAGCTTGTATAGCGGGAGGGCTACGGATGAGCAGTTCTTC
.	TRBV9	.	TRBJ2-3	CASSVFSEDTQYF	TGTGCCAGCAGCGTTTTTTCCGAAGATACGCAGTATTTT
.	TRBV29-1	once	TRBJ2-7	CSVDGVGGGSGGEQYF	TGCAGCGTTGATGGTGTCGGAGGGGGGAGTGGTGGCGAGCAGTACTTC
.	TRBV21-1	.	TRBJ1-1	CASSRNGSSNTEAFF	TGTGCCAGCAGCAGGAACGGCAGCTCGAACACTGAAGCTTTCTTT
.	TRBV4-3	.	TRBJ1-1	CASSQQQGLNTEAFF	TGCGCCAGCAGCCAACAACAGGGTCTGAACACTGAAGCTTTCTTT
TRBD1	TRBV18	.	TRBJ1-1	CASSFGQGAEYVKAFF	TGTGCCAGCTCATTTGGACAGGGGGCTGAATATGTAAAAGCTTTCTTT
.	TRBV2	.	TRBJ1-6	CASIAAYANSPLHF	TGTGCCAGCATTGCGGCTTACGCCAATTCACCCCTCCACTTT
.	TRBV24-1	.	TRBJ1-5	CATSDRTGGYNQPQHF	TGTGCCACCAGTGACAGGACCGGGGGGTACAATCAGCCCCAGCATTTT
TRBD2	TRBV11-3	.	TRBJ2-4	CASSSPGLAGRAKNIQYF	TGTGCCAGCAGCTCACCCGGGCTAGCGGGTCGAGCCAAAAACATTCAGTACTTC
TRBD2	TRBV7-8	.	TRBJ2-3	CASSPDSGRWDTQYF	TGTGCCAGCAGCCCGGATAGCGGGAGGTGGGATACGCAGTATTTT
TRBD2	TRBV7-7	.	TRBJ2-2	CASRSAGGDTGELFF	TGTGCTAGCAGGTCAGCGGGAGGCGACACCGGGGAGCTGTTTTTT
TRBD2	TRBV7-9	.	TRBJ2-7	CASSSSSSGTYEQYF	TGTGCCAGCAGCTCCTCTTCTAGCGGGACCTACGAGCAGTACTTC
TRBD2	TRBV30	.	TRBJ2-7	CAWSPYVSSGRNEQYF	TGTGCCTGGAGCCCCTACGTGAGTAGCGGGAGAAACGAGCAGTACTTC
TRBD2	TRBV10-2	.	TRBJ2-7	CASSEPSGSDEQYF	TGCGCCAGCAGTGAGCCTAGCGGGAGCGACGAGCAGTACTTC
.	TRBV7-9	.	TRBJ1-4	CASSLEHTPTNEKLFF	TGTGCCAGCAGCTTAGAGCACACACCAACTAATGAAAAACTGTTTTTT
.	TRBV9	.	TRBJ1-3	CASSEGGGEIGNTIYF	TGTGCCAGCAGCGAAGGGGGAGGGGAGATCGGAAACACCATATATTTT
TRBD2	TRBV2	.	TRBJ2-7	CASIPGLASHEQYF	TGTGCCAGCATTCCGGGACTAGCGTCCCACGAGCAGTACTTC
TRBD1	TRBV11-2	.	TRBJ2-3	CASSSHRGADTQYF	TGTGCCAGCAGCTCCCACAGGGGGGCAGATACGCAGTATTTT
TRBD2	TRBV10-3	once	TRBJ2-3	CAISESPISGTSTDTQYF	TGTGCCATCAGTGAGTCCCCGATTAGCGGGACTAGCACAGATACGCAGTATTTT
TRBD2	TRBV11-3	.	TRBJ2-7	CASSLTSGSSEQYF	TGTGCCAGCAGCTTGACTAGCGGGAGCTCCGAGCAGTACTTC
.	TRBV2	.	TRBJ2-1	CASSPQKFSFF	TGTGCCAGCAGTCCCCAAAAATTCTCGTTCTTC
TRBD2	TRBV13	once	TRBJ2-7	CASSSRLAGGYEQYF	TGTGCCAGCAGCTCAAGACTAGCGGGAGGGTACGAGCAGTACTTC
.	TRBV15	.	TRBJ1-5	CATSRASLNQPQHF	TGTGCCACCAGCAGAGCGAGCCTCAATCAGCCCCAGCATTTT
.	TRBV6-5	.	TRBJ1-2	CASSYYGYTF	TGTGCCAGCAGTTACTATGGCTACACCTTC
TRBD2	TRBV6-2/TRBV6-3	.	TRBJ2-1	CASSYGEGREFF	TGTGCCAGCAGTTACGGGGAGGGCCGCGAGTTCTTC
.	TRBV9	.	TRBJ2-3	CASSVVDFRDTQYF	TGTGCCAGCAGCGTCGTGGACTTTCGAGATACGCAGTATTTT
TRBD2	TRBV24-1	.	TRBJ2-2	CATSVRSSGLAGELFF	TGTGCCACCAGTGTGAGGTCTAGCGGGTTGGCCGGGGAGCTGTTTTTT
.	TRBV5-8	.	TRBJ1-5	CAGGVGGGQPQHF	TGTGCCGGGGGGGTCGGGGGAGGACAGCCCCAGCATTTT
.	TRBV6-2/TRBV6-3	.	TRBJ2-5	CASSYIETQYF	TGTGCCAGCAGTTATATTGAGACCCAGTACTTC
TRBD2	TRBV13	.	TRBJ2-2	CASSLGLAGVAGELFF	TGTGCCAGCAGTTTGGGACTAGCGGGAGTGGCCGGGGAGCTGTTTTTT
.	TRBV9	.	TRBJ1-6	CASSPDSHGSSPLHF	TGTGCCAGCAGCCCTGACAGTCACGGGAGTTCACCCCTCCACTTT
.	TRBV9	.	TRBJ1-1	CASKRGAVGTEAFF	TGTGCCTCAAAGCGGGGGGCCGTGGGCACTGAAGCTTTCTTT
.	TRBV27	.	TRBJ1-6	CASSLLPGSVVGSPLHF	TGTGCCAGCAGTTTATTACCGGGGTCGGTCGTTGGTTCACCCCTCCACTTT
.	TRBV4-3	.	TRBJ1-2	CASSHQGTAHGYTF	TGCGCCAGCAGCCATCAAGGGACGGCTCATGGCTACACCTTC
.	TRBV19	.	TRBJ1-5	CASSIRRVNQPQHF	TGTGCCAGTAGTATTAGGAGGGTTAATCAGCCCCAGCATTTT
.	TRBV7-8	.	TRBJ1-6	CASSLVAGKLSPLHF	TGTGCCAGCAGCTTAGTGGCAGGGAAGTTATCACCCCTCCACTTT